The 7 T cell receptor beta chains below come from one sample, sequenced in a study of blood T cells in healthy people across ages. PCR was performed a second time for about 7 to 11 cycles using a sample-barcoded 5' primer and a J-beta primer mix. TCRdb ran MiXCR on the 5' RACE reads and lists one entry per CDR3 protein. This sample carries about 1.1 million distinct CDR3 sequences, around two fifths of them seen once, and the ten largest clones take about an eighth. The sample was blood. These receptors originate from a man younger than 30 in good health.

The CDR3 DNA reads as TGTGCCAGCAGCGTCGGGACACTTAATTCACCCCTCCACTTT. Translated, it gives CASSVGTLNSPLHF. The rearrangement links TRBV9 to TRBJ1-6; weak D call: TRBD1 (6 bases). The CDR3 extends over 14 amino acids. Germline values: CDR1 SGDLS, CDR2 YYNGEE. V was clipped by 2 bases and J by 6 bases, with 9 bases between them.

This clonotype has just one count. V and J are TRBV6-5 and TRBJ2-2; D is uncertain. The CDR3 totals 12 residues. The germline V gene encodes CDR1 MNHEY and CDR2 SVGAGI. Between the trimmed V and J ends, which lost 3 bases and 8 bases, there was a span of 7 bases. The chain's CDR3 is CASSYELGELFF. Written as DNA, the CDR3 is TGTGCCAGCAGTTATGAACTAGGGGAGCTGTTTTTT.

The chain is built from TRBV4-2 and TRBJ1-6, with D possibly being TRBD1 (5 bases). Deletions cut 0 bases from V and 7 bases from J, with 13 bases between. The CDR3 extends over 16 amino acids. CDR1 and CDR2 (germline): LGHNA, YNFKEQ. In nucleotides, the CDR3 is TGTGCCAGCAGCCAAGACGTAGTGACAGCCAATTCACCCCTCCACTTT. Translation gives CASSQDVVTANSPLHF.

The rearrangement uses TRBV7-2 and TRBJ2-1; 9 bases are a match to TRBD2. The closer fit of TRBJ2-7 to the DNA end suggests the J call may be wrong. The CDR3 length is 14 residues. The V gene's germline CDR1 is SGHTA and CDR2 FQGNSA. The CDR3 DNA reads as TGTGCCAGCAGCTTCCCACTAGCGGGCAATGAGCAGTACTTC. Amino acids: CASSFPLAGNEQYF.

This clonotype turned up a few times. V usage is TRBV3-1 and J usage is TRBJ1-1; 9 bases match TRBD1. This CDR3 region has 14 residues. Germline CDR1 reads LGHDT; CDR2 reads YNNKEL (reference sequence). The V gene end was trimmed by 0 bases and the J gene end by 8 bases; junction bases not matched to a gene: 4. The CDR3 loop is CASSQDLTGGEAFF. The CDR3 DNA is TGTGCCAGCAGCCAAGATTTGACAGGGGGGGAAGCTTTCTTT.

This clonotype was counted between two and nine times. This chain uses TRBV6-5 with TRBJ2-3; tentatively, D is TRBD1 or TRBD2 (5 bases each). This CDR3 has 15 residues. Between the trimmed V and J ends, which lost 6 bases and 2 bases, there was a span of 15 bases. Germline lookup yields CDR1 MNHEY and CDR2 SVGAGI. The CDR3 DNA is TGTGCCAGCAGCCCAGGGTACGGGGCCACAGATACGCAGTATTTT. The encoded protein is CASSPGYGATDTQYF.

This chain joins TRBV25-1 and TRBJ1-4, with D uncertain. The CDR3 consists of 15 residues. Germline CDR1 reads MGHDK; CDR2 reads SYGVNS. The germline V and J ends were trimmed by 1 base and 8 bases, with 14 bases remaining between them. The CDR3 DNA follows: TGTGCCAGCAGTGAATCAACGCAGTACCAGGAAAAACTGTTTTTT. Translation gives CASSESTQYQEKLFF. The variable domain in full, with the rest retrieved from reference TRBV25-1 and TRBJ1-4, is EADIYQTPRYLVIGTGKKITLECSQTMGHDKMYWYQQDPGMELHLIHYSYGVNSTEKGDLSSESTVSRIRTEHFPLTLESARPSHTSQYLCASSESTQYQEKLFFGSGTQLSVL.